This TCR beta chain was recovered during a study of control samples from healthy donors and cancer patients (dated by TCRdb to 2018 to 2020). Comment on this clone: Its antigen target is currently unknown. No base quality information exists; no much larger clone differs at one position.

Including cysteine and phenylalanine, the CDR3 has 15 amino acids. Left in the record is the CDR3 DNA by itself, 45 bases read in frame from the first base. V sheds 0 bases and J sheds 7 bases, leaving 17 bases between their ends. The germline V gene yields SGHRS for CDR1 and YFSETQ for CDR2. Library preparation used the immunoSEQ multiplex PCR assay. TCRdb retrieved this table from immuneACCESS and kept in-frame rearrangements only. Not all clones are present; in checked studies, unresolved V genes account for under half, and no reason is known for the remainder. The sample table contains about 120,000 clones; only one count was recorded for around 94% of them. The ten largest clonotypes hold about 0.6% of the sample.

Sequencing was done on a sample of PBMCs. The sequence was obtained from a man older than 75 with head and neck cancer. The rearranged chain carries TRBV5-1 and TRBJ2-7, with the D gene uncertain. In nucleotide form, the sequence is TGCGCCAGCAGCTTGGTCGGTAACCCCTTACGGGAGCAGTACTTC. The resulting protein is CASSLVGNPLREQYF.